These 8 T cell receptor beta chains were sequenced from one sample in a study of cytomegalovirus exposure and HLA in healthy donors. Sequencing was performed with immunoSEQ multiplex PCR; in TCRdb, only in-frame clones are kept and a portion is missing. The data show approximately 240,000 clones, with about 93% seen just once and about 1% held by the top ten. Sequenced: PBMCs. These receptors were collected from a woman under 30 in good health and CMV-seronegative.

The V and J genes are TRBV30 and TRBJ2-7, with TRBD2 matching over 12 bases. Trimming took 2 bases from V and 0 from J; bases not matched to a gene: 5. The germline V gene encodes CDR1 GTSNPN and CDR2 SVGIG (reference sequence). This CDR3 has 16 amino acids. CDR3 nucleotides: TGTGCCTGGAGTCGACTAGCGGGAGTTACCTCCTACGAGCAGTACTTC. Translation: CAWSRLAGVTSYEQYF.

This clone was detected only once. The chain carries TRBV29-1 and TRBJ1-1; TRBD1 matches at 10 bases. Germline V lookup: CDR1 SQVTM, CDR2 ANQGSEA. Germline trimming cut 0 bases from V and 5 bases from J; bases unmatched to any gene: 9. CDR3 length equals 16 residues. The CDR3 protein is CSVEDWTGGFRTEAFF. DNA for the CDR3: TGCAGCGTTGAAGATTGGACAGGGGGTTTTCGAACTGAAGCTTTCTTT.

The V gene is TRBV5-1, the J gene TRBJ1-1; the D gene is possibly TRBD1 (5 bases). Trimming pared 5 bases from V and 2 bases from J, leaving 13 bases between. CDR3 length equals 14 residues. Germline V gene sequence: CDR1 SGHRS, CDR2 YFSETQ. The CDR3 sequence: CASRGRQINTEAFF. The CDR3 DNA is TGCGCCAGCAGGGGTCGACAGATAAACACTGAAGCTTTCTTT.

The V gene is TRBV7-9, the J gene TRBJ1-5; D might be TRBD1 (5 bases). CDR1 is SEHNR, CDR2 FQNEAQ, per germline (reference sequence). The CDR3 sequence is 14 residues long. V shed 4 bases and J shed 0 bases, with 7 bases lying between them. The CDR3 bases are TGTGCCAGCAGCTCAGGGTATAGCAATCAGCCCCAGCATTTT. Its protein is CASSSGYSNQPQHF.

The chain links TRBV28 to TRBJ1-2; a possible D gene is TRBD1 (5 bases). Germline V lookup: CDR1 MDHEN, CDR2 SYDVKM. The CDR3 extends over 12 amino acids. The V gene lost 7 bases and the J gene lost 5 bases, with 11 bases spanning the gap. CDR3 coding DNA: TGTGCCAGCACGAGCGGGGCATATGGCTACACCTTC. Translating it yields CASTSGAYGYTF.

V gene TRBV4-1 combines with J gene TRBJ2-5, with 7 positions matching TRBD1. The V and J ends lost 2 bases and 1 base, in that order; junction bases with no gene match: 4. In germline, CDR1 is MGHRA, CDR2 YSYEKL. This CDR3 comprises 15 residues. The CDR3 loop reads CASSQRGTAQETQYF. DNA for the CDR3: TGCGCCAGCAGCCAAAGGGGGACAGCCCAAGAGACCCAGTACTTC.

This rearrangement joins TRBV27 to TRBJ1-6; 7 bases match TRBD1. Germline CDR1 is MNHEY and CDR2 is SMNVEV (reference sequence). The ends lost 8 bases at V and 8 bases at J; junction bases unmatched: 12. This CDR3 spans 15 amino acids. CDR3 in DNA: TGTGCCAGCCGATTAGGGGGCAGGGTTGATTCACCCCTCCACTTT. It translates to CASRLGGRVDSPLHF.

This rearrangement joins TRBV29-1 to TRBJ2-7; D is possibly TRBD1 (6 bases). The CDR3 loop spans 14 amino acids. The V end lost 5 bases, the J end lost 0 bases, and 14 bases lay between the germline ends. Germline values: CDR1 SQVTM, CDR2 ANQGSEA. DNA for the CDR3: TGCAGCGTTTACACGGGACACCTCTCCTACGAGCAGTACTTC. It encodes CSVYTGHLSYEQYF.